A single T cell receptor beta chain is shown here with its context. Its target is unknown. The data were obtained in a study of T cell responses to AZD1222 COVID-19 vaccine. Study-level points and caveats: Only five or six individuals given AZD1222 were seropositive at baseline.

TCRdb's table, derived via immunoSEQ multiplex PCR, lists solely in-frame clones and lacks some. The data hold some 71,000 clones, with 84% observed a single time. The length of the CDR3 is 14 residues. V lost 6 bases and J lost 3, with 12 bases in between. Germline lookup yields CDR1 MNHEY and CDR2 SVGEGT. The chain links TRBV6-2 or TRBV6-3 to TRBJ1-5; the D gene is possibly TRBD1 (5 bases). This sequence was found in an adult in good health. The sample here was peripheral blood, taken on day 0 of AZD1222 vaccination. CDR3 DNA sequence: TGTGCCAGCAGCGAGTTAGGGGACAATCAGCCCCAGCATTTT. Protein: CASSELGDNQPQHF.